The TCR beta chain described here comes from a study of OX40 agonist ivuxolimab in advanced cancers. CDR1 and CDR2 from the germline V gene are LNHDA and SQIVND (reference sequence). The V gene lost 6 bases and the J gene lost 7 bases, with 6 bases spanning the gap. The CDR3 is 11 amino acids. The data were produced by immunoSEQ multiplex PCR, yet TCRdb's version contains in-frame clones alone and is incomplete. The sample shows approximately 35,000 clones, 70% to 85% of them seen only once. Sequencing was performed on CD4+ or CD8+ T cells sorted from blood, taken in a trial of the OX40 agonist ivuxolimab. This receptor was identified in an adult with an advanced solid tumor such as melanoma, head and neck, liver or kidney cancer. This sequence joins TRBV19 and TRBJ2-2; D perhaps matches TRBD1 (6 bases). CDR3: CASRGGGELFF. The CDR3 nucleotides read TGTGCCAGTAGAGGGGGCGGGGAGCTGTTTTTT.